This T cell receptor (beta chain) was captured in a study of cytomegalovirus exposure and HLA in healthy donors. Study-wide results and caveats: There were several of the most significant clusters that appeared linked to common viral pathogens in a later analysis.

This clone came up a few times. The antigen is not known. Amplification used 60 Vbeta primers and 13 Jbeta primers. The repertoire was sequenced with immunoSEQ multiplex PCR; TCRdb's copy has only in-frame clones and lacks some. The data show some 92,000 clones, about 81% seen once. Trimming removed 3 bases from V and 0 bases from J, with 9 bases in between. CDR3 size: 14 residues. Germline CDR1 is LNHDA and CDR2 is SQIVND (reference sequence). The clonotype comes from a man in his late teens or twenties in good health and CMV-seropositive. The V gene is TRBV19, the J gene TRBJ2-7; TRBD2 is a possible D gene (5 bases). Sequencing was performed on PBMCs. The CDR3, as DNA: TGTGCCAGTAGTATTGGAGGAATCTCCTACGAGCAGTACTTC. Its translation is CASSIGGISYEQYF. The full variable domain, in which reference TRBV19 and TRBJ2-7 provide the parts outside the CDR3, is DGGITQSPKYLFRKEGQNVTLSCEQNLNHDAMYWYRQDPGQGLRLIYYSQIVNDFQKGDIAEGYSVSREKKESFPLTVTSAQKNPTAFYLCASSIGGISYEQYFGPGTRLTVT.